These 17 T cell receptor beta chains were all obtained from the same sample, sequenced in a study of Ad26.COV2.S vaccination and SARS-CoV-2 variants. Treatment given: some 20 received Ad26.COV2.S at low or high dose, single or two shots; a few received placebo; per-sample allocation not given. The samples were gathered on day 63 after the first injection of vaccine or placebo. TCRdb's copy holds only in-frame clones and misses some; the assay was immunoSEQ multiplex PCR. Here the sample spans 200,000 to 300,000 clones, roughly nine tenths being singletons. The sequences come from peripheral blood, collected in a trial of Ad26.COV2.S vaccine versus placebo. The receptors here all came from a person aged 18-60 years who received the Ad26.COV2.S COVID-19 vaccine or a placebo.

This chain joins TRBV27 and TRBJ2-7; no firm D call. The CDR3 covers 13 residues. The V gene's germline CDR1 is MNHEY and CDR2 SMNVEV (reference sequence). Trimming removed 3 bases at V and 3 bases at J, with 9 bases between. This CDR3 is CASSFGINYEQYF. CDR3 bases: TGTGCCAGCAGTTTTGGTATAAACTACGAGCAGTACTTC.

The chain uses TRBV9 and TRBJ2-1; D perhaps matches TRBD2 (6 bases). The V and J ends lost 0 bases and 0 bases respectively, with 10 bases between them. The CDR3 covers 16 residues. Germline values: CDR1 SGDLS, CDR2 YYNGEE. The CDR3 is CASSVARGSSYNEQFF. CDR3 coding DNA: TGTGCCAGCAGCGTAGCCCGGGGGAGCTCCTACAATGAGCAGTTCTTC.

This chain joins TRBV5-1 and TRBJ2-1; D might be TRBD2 (5 bases). Trimming left V 2 bases short and J 0 bases short, with 6 bases between. There are 14 residues in the CDR3. Per germline, CDR1 SGHRS and CDR2 YFSETQ. CDR3 loop: CASSLGSSYNEQFF. The CDR3 region has the DNA TGCGCCAGCAGCTTAGGGAGCTCCTACAATGAGCAGTTCTTC.

This clone was observed a handful of times. The gene calls are TRBV25-1 and TRBJ1-6; the D is unclear. The length of the CDR3 is 14 residues. Trimming took off 2 bases at V and 9 bases at J, with 11 bases between the two ends. Germline loops: CDR1 MGHDK, CDR2 SYGVNS. DNA of the CDR3: TGTGCCAGCAGTGAAACGGGTTGGGTTTCACCCCTCCACTTT. Translating it yields CASSETGWVSPLHF.

V gene TRBV7-2 combines with J gene TRBJ2-5; D might be TRBD2 (5 bases). Looked up from germline, CDR1 is SGHTA and CDR2 is FQGNSA. Trimming shortened V by 5 bases and J by 4 bases, and 8 bases separated the two germline ends. This CDR3 region has 12 residues. CDR3 sequence: CASSRERETQYF. The CDR3 nucleotides are TGTGCCAGCAGCAGGGAGCGAGAGACCCAGTACTTC.

This chain links TRBV10-3 with TRBJ1-4; D remains ambiguous. The germline V and J ends were trimmed by 6 bases and 8 bases, with 13 bases remaining between them. This CDR3 comprises 13 residues. Per the germline V gene, CDR1 is ENHRY and CDR2 is SYGVKD. The CDR3 sequence: CAIRKGVGEKLFF. CDR3 nucleotide sequence: TGTGCCATCAGGAAGGGTGTAGGGGAAAAACTGTTTTTT.

This clone was seen only once. This chain connects TRBV30 to TRBJ1-1; 8 positions match TRBD1. CDR1 GTSNPN and CDR2 SVGIG come from the germline V gene (reference sequence). With 4 bases clipped from V and 3 bases from J, the junction kept 7 bases outside the gene matches. CDR3 length equals 14 residues. The CDR3 DNA reads TGTGCCTGGACAGGGGGCGCCTGGGACACTGAAGCTTTCTTT. It encodes CAWTGGAWDTEAFF.

The V and J genes are TRBV19 and TRBJ1-5, with D possibly TRBD1 on 6 matching bases. This CDR3 is built from 19 residues. From germline, CDR1 is LNHDA and CDR2 SQIVND (reference sequence). V was clipped by 7 bases and J by 0 bases, with 25 bases between them. CDR3 nucleotides: TGTGCCAGTACTCTTAGGGGCAGGGGCGCGGGTACTAGCAATCAGCCCCAGCATTTT. Translation: CASTLRGRGAGTSNQPQHF.

The J gene is TRBJ1-6, the V gene TRBV21-1. TRBV21-1 is a recognized pseudogene. The length of the CDR3 is 17 residues. The CDR3 sequence is CASSKALPSSYNSPLHF. Here the CDR3 DNA reads TGTGCTAGCAGCAAAGCTCTACCGAGCTCCTATAATTCACCCCTCCACTTT.

The chain couples TRBV7-2 to TRBJ2-5; no firm D call. The CDR3 has 13 residues. Deletions cut 2 bases from V and 7 bases from J, with 11 bases between. Germline CDR1 is SGHTA and CDR2 is FQGNSA. The CDR3 is CASSLSITSTQYF. The CDR3 DNA sequence: TGTGCCAGCAGCTTAAGCATTACGTCGACCCAGTACTTC.

The V gene is TRBV4-1, the J gene TRBJ2-2; 9 nucleotides match TRBD2. Germline loops: CDR1 MGHRA, CDR2 YSYEKL. Losses at the gene ends were 0 bases for V and 6 bases for J; bases not matched to a gene: 8. CDR3 length: 17 amino acids. The CDR3 here is CASSQDLASGTAGELFF. CDR3 nucleotides: TGCGCCAGCAGCCAAGATTTGGCTAGCGGGACGGCCGGGGAGCTGTTTTTT.

This clone has more than one count but fewer than ten. Other DNA sequences in the same sample also yield this CDR3. The J gene is TRBJ1-1, the V gene TRBV12-3 or TRBV12-4, with D unclear. V lost 8 bases and J 4 bases, leaving 14 bases between the germline ends. The CDR3 consists of 13 residues. The CDR3 spells CASRAGRTTEAFF. The CDR3 nucleotides are TGTGCCAGCCGGGCCGGCAGGACCACTGAAGCTTTCTTT.

The chain recombines TRBV6-4 with TRBJ2-2; no clear D. Germline V gives CDR1 MRHNA, CDR2 SNTAGT. Deletions cut 5 bases from V and 4 bases from J, with 11 bases between. This CDR3 is built from 14 residues. The CDR3 DNA is TGTGCCAGCAGTCCCTGGTGGAGCACCGGGGAGCTGTTTTTT. Its translation is CASSPWWSTGELFF.

This clone was detected only once. The genes are TRBV4-3 and TRBJ2-2, with D hard to call. The CDR3 runs 14 residues. Germline V gives CDR1 LGHNA, CDR2 YSLEER. V was pared by 4 bases and J by 6 bases, with 12 bases between. The CDR3 loop reads CASSPPNRPGELFF. As DNA, the CDR3 is TGCGCCAGCAGCCCTCCAAATAGGCCCGGGGAGCTGTTTTTT.

The chain joins TRBV6-2 or TRBV6-3 to TRBJ2-1, with D uncertain. The germline V gene has CDR1 MNHEY and CDR2 SVGEGT. The ends were cut back, 8 bases at V and 0 bases at J, with 14 bases in the middle. This CDR3 contains 15 residues. In nucleotides, the CDR3 is TGTGCCAGCGGTTTCAGCCCGAGCTCCTACAATGAGCAGTTCTTC. Encoded protein: CASGFSPSSYNEQFF.

The chain is built from TRBV18 and TRBJ2-7; 7 bases line up with TRBD1. The V segment lost 5 bases and the J segment 4 bases; nucleotides outside the gene matches: 5. This CDR3 spans 13 amino acids. CDR1 and CDR2 (germline): KGHSH, LQKENI. CDR3 amino acids: CASSARDRYEQYV. As DNA, the CDR3 is TGTGCCAGCTCAGCCCGGGACAGATACGAGCAGTACGTC.

The CDR3 coding sequence is TGTGCCAGCAGCGTAGACTACAATGAGCAGTTCTTC. Translation gives CASSVDYNEQFF. The chain uses TRBV9 and TRBJ2-1; no reliable D call. V was shortened by 0 bases and J by 3 bases, with 1 base between the two germline ends. Germline CDR1 SGDLS, CDR2 YYNGEE. The CDR3 has 12 residues.